This is a list of T cell receptor beta chains from one sample in a study of blood T cell repertoires in COVID-19. Sequencing was performed with immunoSEQ multiplex PCR; in TCRdb, only in-frame clones are kept and a portion is missing. The table records 150,000 to 170,000 clones, around 84% of them present only once. The specimen was PBMCs or T cells enriched from blood (not recorded which). The receptors were sampled from a man aged 45-65 years who had recovered from COVID-19. Each CDR3 is given with its conserved first and last residue. Fields, in order: J gene, D gene, V gene, clone size, CDR3 protein, CDR3 DNA. D genes are given only for firm matches. Rows may omit the clone size; those that give it use once, few, many or a size class.

TRBJ2-3	TRBD2	TRBV7-9	.	CASSSGGLAVGGDTQYF	TGTGCCAGCAGCTCCGGGGGACTAGCGGTGGGTGGAGATACGCAGTATTTT
TRBJ2-7	.	TRBV5-6	.	CASTLRYRDEQYF	TGTGCCAGCACCTTACGATACCGGGACGAGCAGTACTTC
TRBJ2-7	.	TRBV6-6	few	CASSYSDNSYEQYF	TGTGCCAGCAGTTACTCGGACAACTCCTACGAGCAGTACTTC
TRBJ2-7	.	TRBV7-2	once	CASSLGQGGPNYEQYF	TGTGCCAGCAGCTTAGGGCAGGGGGGACCGAACTACGAGCAGTACTTC
TRBJ1-2	.	TRBV5-6	.	CASSLGPAGYGYTF	TGTGCCAGCAGCTTAGGGCCCGCGGGCTATGGCTACACCTTC
TRBJ2-1	TRBD1	TRBV19	.	CASSGQVSSYNEQFF	TGTGCCAGTAGTGGACAGGTTTCCTCCTACAATGAGCAGTTCTTC
TRBJ1-2	.	TRBV21-1	.	CASSRKVREADYGYTF	TGTGCCAGCAGCAGAAAGGTTCGGGAGGCCGACTATGGCTACACCTTC
TRBJ1-5	.	TRBV10-3	.	CAISDKEGGQPQHF	TGTGCCATCAGTGATAAGGAGGGGGGGCAGCCCCAGCATTTT
TRBJ2-1	TRBD1	TRBV5-4	.	CASSSARDRDPNEQFF	TGTGCCAGCAGCTCAGCCCGGGACAGGGACCCAAATGAGCAGTTCTTC
TRBJ1-6	.	TRBV6-5	.	CASRRNADGSPLHF	TGTGCCAGCAGGAGAAACGCCGACGGGTCACCCCTCCACTTT
TRBJ1-2	TRBD1	TRBV7-6	.	CASSKDQGVDGYTF	TGTGCCAGCAGCAAAGACCAGGGGGTGGATGGCTACACCTTC
TRBJ2-7	TRBD2	TRBV7-2	.	CASSFGRVRSYEQYF	TGTGCCAGCAGCTTTGGGAGGGTAAGGTCTTACGAGCAGTACTTC
TRBJ2-5	TRBD1	TRBV18	.	CASSPMTGVGETQYF	TGTGCCAGCTCACCAATGACAGGGGTCGGAGAGACCCAGTACTTC
TRBJ1-6	.	TRBV2	.	CASSGGVNSPLHF	TGTGCCAGCAGCGGAGGGGTCAATTCACCCCTCCACTTT
TRBJ2-3	TRBD2	TRBV11-3	.	CASSLDLTSKRNTQYF	TGTGCCAGCAGCTTAGATCTGACTAGCAAGAGGAATACGCAGTATTTT
TRBJ1-1	TRBD1	TRBV7-9	.	CASSPPGTGAVGTEAFF	TGTGCCAGCAGCCCCCCAGGGACAGGGGCGGTCGGAACTGAAGCTTTCTTT
TRBJ1-4	TRBD1	TRBV7-8	few	CASSPRPRQGVATNEKLFF	TGTGCCAGCAGCCCCCGACCTCGACAGGGCGTTGCAACTAATGAAAAACTGTTTTTT
TRBJ2-7	TRBD2	TRBV5-6	.	CASSSSSGTSYEQYF	TGTGCCAGCAGCTCCTCTAGCGGGACATCCTACGAGCAGTACTTC